Listed below are T cell receptor beta chains from one sample, sequenced in a study of OX40 agonist ivuxolimab in advanced cancers. Measured with immunoSEQ multiplex PCR; TCRdb has only the in-frame clones, and not every one. The sample lists over 60,000 clones; 85% were seen once. Sequenced material: CD4+ or CD8+ T cells sorted from blood, taken in a trial of the OX40 agonist ivuxolimab. These TCRs come from an adult with an advanced solid tumor such as melanoma, head and neck, liver or kidney cancer. Both conserved end residues are part of each CDR3. A D gene is named only where the DNA matches it firmly. The size field is filled for only some rows; it gives once, few, many or a size class.

clone size	V gene	J gene	D gene	CDR3 DNA	CDR3 protein
once	TRBV5-1	TRBJ1-1	NA	TGCGCCAGCAGCTCGCCGGGATCGGGGACTGAAGCTTTCTTT	CASSSPGSGTEAFF
NA	TRBV6-6	TRBJ2-7	NA	TGTGCCAGCAGCATAAGCGTTGCGTCCTACGAGCAGTACTTC	CASSISVASYEQYF
few	TRBV11-1	TRBJ1-2	NA	TGTGCCAGCAGCTCAGGGGATGGCTACACCTTC	CASSSGDGYTF
NA	TRBV7-2	TRBJ1-4	NA	TGTGCCAGCAGCTCGCCCTCGCAGGCGCGGGAAAAACTGTTTTTT	CASSSPSQAREKLFF
few	TRBV4-2	TRBJ2-1	NA	TGTGCCAGCAGCCGAGGAGGGGGGCGACAGTCCTACAATGAGCAGTTCTTC	CASSRGGGRQSYNEQFF
NA	TRBV6-6	TRBJ1-1	NA	TGTGCCAGCAGCCCCCTCGGGGTAAGCGGGAACACTGAAGCTTTCTTT	CASSPLGVSGNTEAFF
NA	TRBV30	TRBJ2-3	NA	TGTGCCTGGGACCTGACATCCACAGATACGCAGTATTTT	CAWDLTSTDTQYF
NA	TRBV14	TRBJ2-5	NA	TGTGCCAGCAGCCATGGAGTAGCGACCCAGTACTTC	CASSHGVATQYF
NA	TRBV6-5	TRBJ1-1	NA	TGTGCCAGCAGTTTGACACTGAACACTGAAGCTTTCTTT	CASSLTLNTEAFF
few	TRBV29-1	TRBJ1-2	NA	TGCAGCGTCGCCACTACAGCGGACTATGGCTACACCTTC	CSVATTADYGYTF
NA	TRBV9	TRBJ2-3	TRBD2	TGTGCCAGCAGCGTATCTGGCGGGGGGCGTGGAGATACGCAGTATTTT	CASSVSGGGRGDTQYF
once	TRBV29-1	TRBJ2-3	TRBD2	TGCAGCGTCCCGTCCAACAGCGGGGGCACAGATACGCAGTATTTT	CSVPSNSGGTDTQYF
NA	TRBV4-1	TRBJ1-1	TRBD1	TGCGCCAGCAGCCAAGGACAGGGTACCAGCACTGAAGCTTTCTTT	CASSQGQGTSTEAFF
NA	TRBV11-2	TRBJ2-7	NA	TGTGCCAGCAGCTTCCGACAGGACCAATTGACCTCCTACGAGCAGTACTTC	CASSFRQDQLTSYEQYF
NA	TRBV11-2	TRBJ2-3	NA	TGTGCCAGCAGCTTGAGGGGGGCCACAGATACGCAGTATTTT	CASSLRGATDTQYF
NA	TRBV30	TRBJ1-4	TRBD1	TGTGCCTGGACAGGGGGCGTTAATGAAAAACTGTTTTTT	CAWTGGVNEKLFF
few	TRBV18	TRBJ1-2	NA	TGTGCCAGCTCACCACCGATTAACCCCGGGAGCTATGGCTACACCTTC	CASSPPINPGSYGYTF
NA	TRBV4-3	TRBJ2-1	NA	TGCGCCAGCAGCCAAGATCCCGGGGGAACGTACAATGAGCAGTTCTTC	CASSQDPGGTYNEQFF
NA	TRBV7-3	TRBJ2-2	TRBD1	TGTGCCAGCAGCTCCCCGGGACAGGGGCCCGGGGAGCTGTTTTTT	CASSSPGQGPGELFF
once	TRBV5-5	TRBJ1-2	TRBD1	TGTGCCAGCAGCTTTGTGGCCGGGACAGGGGACTATGGCTACACCTTC	CASSFVAGTGDYGYTF
NA	TRBV11-2	TRBJ2-1	NA	TGTGCCAGCAGCTTGGCCGGGACATTAGGCAATGAGCAGTTCTTC	CASSLAGTLGNEQFF
NA	TRBV12-5	TRBJ2-1	TRBD2	TGTGCTAGTGGCCCCCGGGTAGCGGGGCAGGTCGATGAGCAGTTCTTC	CASGPRVAGQVDEQFF
NA	TRBV7-7	TRBJ2-1	NA	TGTGCCAGCAGCTTAGGTCTGAACCCGGGAAAAGAGGGGCAGTTCTTC	CASSLGLNPGKEGQFF
NA	TRBV1	TRBJ2-5	NA	TGCACCAGCAGTCTCCACTGGGCGGCGGAGGAGACCCAGTACTTC	CTSSLHWAAEETQYF
NA	TRBV5-1	TRBJ2-1	TRBD2	TGCGCCAGCAGCTCCGAGCGGGGGCAGTGGGACAATGAGCAGTTCTTC	CASSSERGQWDNEQFF
NA	TRBV5-4	TRBJ1-2	NA	TGTGCCAGCAGCCCGAGGGAGGTACGCGGCTACACCTTC	CASSPREVRGYTF